A selection of T cell receptor beta chains follows, all from one sample in a study of lymphopenia after photon versus proton radiotherapy. Clones were sequenced by immunoSEQ multiplex PCR, and TCRdb holds only the in-frame ones, with some missing. The profile shows 150,000 to 200,000 clones, less than 90% of them singletons. Here the sequenced sample was peripheral blood, taken from a patient treated with photon-based radiotherapy. Receptor source: a man in his forties or fifties with gastric cancer. Each CDR3 is given with its conserved first and last residue. Each record gives: CDR3 protein, clone size, V gene, J gene. Part of the rows lack a size; the others show once, few, many or a class for expanded clones.

CDR3 protein: CASRSRGLQETQYF; clone size: .; V gene: TRBV19; J gene: TRBJ2-5
CDR3 protein: CASSLVGGAATEAFF; clone size: .; V gene: TRBV5-1; J gene: TRBJ1-1
CDR3 protein: CASNPQGSGNTIYF; clone size: .; V gene: TRBV19; J gene: TRBJ1-3
CDR3 protein: CASSPGTDTQGIYGYTF; clone size: .; V gene: TRBV18; J gene: TRBJ1-2
CDR3 protein: CASSLWDSSSNQPQHF; clone size: .; V gene: TRBV5-6; J gene: TRBJ1-5
CDR3 protein: CASSWGLATNTGELFF; clone size: .; V gene: TRBV5-1; J gene: TRBJ2-2
CDR3 protein: CASSSSAGKGYEQYF; clone size: .; V gene: TRBV19; J gene: TRBJ2-7
CDR3 protein: CASSLGLGGRSSYNEQFF; clone size: .; V gene: TRBV13; J gene: TRBJ2-1
CDR3 protein: CASSSTGVNTEAFF; clone size: .; V gene: TRBV7-9; J gene: TRBJ1-1
CDR3 protein: CASSDAGGASYNEQFF; clone size: once; V gene: TRBV25-1; J gene: TRBJ2-1
CDR3 protein: CASSLGASGNYYEQYF; clone size: .; V gene: TRBV27; J gene: TRBJ2-7
CDR3 protein: CASSMTQTFYEQYF; clone size: .; V gene: TRBV19; J gene: TRBJ2-7
CDR3 protein: CASRSPGRGDYGYTF; clone size: .; V gene: TRBV11-2; J gene: TRBJ1-2
CDR3 protein: CASSEGGAGYGYTF; clone size: once; V gene: TRBV6-1; J gene: TRBJ1-2
CDR3 protein: CASSFRQDPNIQYF; clone size: .; V gene: TRBV28; J gene: TRBJ2-4
CDR3 protein: CASSLGGTALMNTEAFF; clone size: .; V gene: TRBV5-6; J gene: TRBJ1-1
CDR3 protein: CASSGALNTEAFF; clone size: .; V gene: TRBV6-5; J gene: TRBJ1-1
CDR3 protein: CASSLAGNMNTEAFF; clone size: .; V gene: TRBV5-4; J gene: TRBJ1-1